This paragraph covers one T cell receptor beta chain sequence. Its antigen is as yet unknown. Each CDR3 protein gets one entry after TCRdb re-called the 5' RACE reads with MiXCR. The table includes under 500,000 distinct CDR3 sequences, approximately 15% detected once. These data originate in a study of identical twins. General study findings and limits: For out-of-frame beta sequences, excess twin sharing was weaker.

Germline V gene lookup returns CDR1 MNHEY and CDR2 SVGEGT. The CDR3 is made up of 13 amino acids. The J segment lost 3 bases and the V segment lost 5 bases, leaving 3 bases of the junction unmatched. The same specimen was also included in a second study, on yellow fever vaccine responses in identical twins.

The specimen was CD4+ T cells sorted from blood. This chain joins TRBV6-2 or TRBV6-3 and TRBJ2-5; the match to TRBD2 covers 7 bases. The TCR was taken from a young woman in good health. CDR3 protein: CASSERGEETQYF. The CDR3 DNA follows: TGTGCCAGCAGTGAGCGGGGAGAAGAGACCCAGTACTTC.